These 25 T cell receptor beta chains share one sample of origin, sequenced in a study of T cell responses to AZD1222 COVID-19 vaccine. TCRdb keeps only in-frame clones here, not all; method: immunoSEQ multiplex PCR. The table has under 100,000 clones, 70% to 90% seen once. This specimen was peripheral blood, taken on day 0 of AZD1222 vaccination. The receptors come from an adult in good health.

In DNA, the CDR3 is TGTGCCAGCAGCTCCCGGGGGGGACAGGTATGGACAGATACGCAGTATTTT. It translates to CASSSRGGQVWTDTQYF. V gene TRBV11-2 combines with J gene TRBJ2-3; possibly TRBD1 or TRBD2 for D (8 bases each). Germline V lookup: CDR1 SGHAT, CDR2 FQNNGV. V lost 4 bases and J lost 3, with 20 bases in between. This CDR3 is 17 amino acids long.

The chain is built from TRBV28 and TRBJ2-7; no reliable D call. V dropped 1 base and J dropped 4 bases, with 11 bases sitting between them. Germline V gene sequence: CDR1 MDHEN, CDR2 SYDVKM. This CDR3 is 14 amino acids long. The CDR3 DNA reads TGTGCCAGCAGTTTATCTTTGACTTCTTACGAGCAGTACTTC. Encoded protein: CASSLSLTSYEQYF.

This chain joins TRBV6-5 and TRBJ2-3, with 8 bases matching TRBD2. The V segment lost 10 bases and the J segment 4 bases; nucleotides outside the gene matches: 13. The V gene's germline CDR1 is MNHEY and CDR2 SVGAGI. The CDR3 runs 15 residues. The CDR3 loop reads CATSRGGLNADTQYF. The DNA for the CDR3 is TGTGCCACAAGCCGGGGGGGCCTGAATGCAGATACGCAGTATTTT.

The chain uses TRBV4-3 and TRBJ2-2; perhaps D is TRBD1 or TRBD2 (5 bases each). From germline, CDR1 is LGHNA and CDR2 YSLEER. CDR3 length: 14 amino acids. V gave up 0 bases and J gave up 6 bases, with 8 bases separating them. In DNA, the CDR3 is TGCGCCAGCAGCCAAGAACGGGGCTCCGGGGAGCTGTTTTTT. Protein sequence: CASSQERGSGELFF.

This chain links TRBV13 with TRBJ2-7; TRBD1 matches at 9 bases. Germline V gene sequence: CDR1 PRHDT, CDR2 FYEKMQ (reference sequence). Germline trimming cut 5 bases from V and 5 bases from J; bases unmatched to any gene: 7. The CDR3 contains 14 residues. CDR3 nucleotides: TGTGCCAGCAGCCCCCGGACAGGGGACAACGAGCAGTACTTC. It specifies CASSPRTGDNEQYF.

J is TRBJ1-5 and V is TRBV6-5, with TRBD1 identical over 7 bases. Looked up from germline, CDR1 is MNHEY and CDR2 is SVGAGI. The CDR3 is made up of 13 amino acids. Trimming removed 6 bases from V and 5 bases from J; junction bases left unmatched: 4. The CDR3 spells CASRPGQYQPQHF. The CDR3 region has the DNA TGTGCCAGCAGACCGGGACAGTATCAGCCCCAGCATTTT.

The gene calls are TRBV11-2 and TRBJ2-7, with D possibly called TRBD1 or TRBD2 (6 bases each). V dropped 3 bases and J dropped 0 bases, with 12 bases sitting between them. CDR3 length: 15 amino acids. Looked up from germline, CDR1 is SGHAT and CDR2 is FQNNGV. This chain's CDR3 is CASSFGGVFSYEQYF. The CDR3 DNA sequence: TGTGCCAGCAGCTTCGGGGGCGTCTTCTCCTACGAGCAGTACTTC.

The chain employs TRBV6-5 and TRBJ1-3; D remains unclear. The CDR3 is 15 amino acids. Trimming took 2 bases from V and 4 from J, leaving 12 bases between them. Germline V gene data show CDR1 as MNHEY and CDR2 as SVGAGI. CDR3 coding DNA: TGTGCCAGCAGTTACACTATCGGATCCGGAAACACCATATATTTT. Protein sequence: CASSYTIGSGNTIYF.

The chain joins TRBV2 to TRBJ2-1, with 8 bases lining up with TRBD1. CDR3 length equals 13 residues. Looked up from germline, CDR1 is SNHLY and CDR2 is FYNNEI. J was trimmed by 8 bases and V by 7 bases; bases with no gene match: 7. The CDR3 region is CASNGQGYDEQFF. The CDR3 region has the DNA TGTGCCAGCAACGGACAGGGATACGATGAGCAGTTCTTC.

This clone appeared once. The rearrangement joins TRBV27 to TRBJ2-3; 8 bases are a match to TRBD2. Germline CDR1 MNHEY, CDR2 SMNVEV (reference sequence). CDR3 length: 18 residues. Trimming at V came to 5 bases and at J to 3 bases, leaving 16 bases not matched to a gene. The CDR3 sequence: CASSARVRASGGTDTQYF. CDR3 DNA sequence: TGTGCCAGCAGTGCTCGGGTCCGGGCGAGCGGGGGAACAGATACGCAGTATTTT.

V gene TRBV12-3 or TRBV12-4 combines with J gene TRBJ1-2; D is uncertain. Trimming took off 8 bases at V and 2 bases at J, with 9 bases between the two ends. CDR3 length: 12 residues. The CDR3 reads CASLGSNYGYTF. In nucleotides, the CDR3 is TGTGCCAGCCTCGGGTCCAACTATGGCTACACCTTC.

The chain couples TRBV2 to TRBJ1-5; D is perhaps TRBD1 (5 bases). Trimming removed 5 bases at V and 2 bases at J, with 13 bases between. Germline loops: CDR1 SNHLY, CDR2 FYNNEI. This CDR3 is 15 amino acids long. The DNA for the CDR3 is TGTGCCAGCAGTCGACAGCACTCGGGCAATCAGCCCCAGCATTTT. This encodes CASSRQHSGNQPQHF.

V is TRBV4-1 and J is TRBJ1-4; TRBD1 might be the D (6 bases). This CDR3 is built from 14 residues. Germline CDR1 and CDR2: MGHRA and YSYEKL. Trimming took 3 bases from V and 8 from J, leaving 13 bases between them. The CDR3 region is CASSHITGQEKLFF. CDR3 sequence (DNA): TGCGCCAGCAGCCACATAACAGGGCAGGAAAAACTGTTTTTT.

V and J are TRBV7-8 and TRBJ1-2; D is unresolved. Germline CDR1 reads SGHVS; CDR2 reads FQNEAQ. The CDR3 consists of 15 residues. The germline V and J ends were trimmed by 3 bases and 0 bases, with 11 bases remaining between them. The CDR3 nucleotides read TGTGCCAGCAGCTTCTTGCGGATAGCTAACTATGGCTACACCTTC. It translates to CASSFLRIANYGYTF.

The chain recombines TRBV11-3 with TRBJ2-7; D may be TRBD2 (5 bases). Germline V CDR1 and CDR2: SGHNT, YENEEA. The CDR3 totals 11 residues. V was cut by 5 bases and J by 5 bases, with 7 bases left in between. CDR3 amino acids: CASSRTDEQYF. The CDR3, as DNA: TGTGCCAGCAGCCGGACTGACGAGCAGTACTTC.

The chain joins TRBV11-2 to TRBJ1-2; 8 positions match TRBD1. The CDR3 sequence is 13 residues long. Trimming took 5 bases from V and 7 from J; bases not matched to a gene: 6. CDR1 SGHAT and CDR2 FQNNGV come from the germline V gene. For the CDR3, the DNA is TGTGCCAGCAGCCGTGACAGGGGCCCTGGCTACACCTTC. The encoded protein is CASSRDRGPGYTF. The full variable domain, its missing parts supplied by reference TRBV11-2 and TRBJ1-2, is EAGVAQSPRYKIIEKRQSVAFWCNPISGHATLYWYQQILGQGPKLLIQFQNNGVVDDSQLPKDRFSAERLKGVDSTLKIQPAKLEDSAVYLCASSRDRGPGYTFGSGTRLTVV.

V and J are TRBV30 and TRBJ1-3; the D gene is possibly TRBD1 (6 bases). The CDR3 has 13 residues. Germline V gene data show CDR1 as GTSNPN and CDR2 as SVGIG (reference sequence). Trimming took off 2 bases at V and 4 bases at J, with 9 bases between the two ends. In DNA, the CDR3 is TGTGCCTGGAGTACAGGGTTAGGAAACACCATATATTTT. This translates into CAWSTGLGNTIYF.

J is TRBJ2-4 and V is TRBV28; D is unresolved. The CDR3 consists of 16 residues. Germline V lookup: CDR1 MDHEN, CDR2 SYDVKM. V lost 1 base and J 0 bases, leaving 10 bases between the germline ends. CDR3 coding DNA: TGTGCCAGCAGTTTATCTAGTAGGGTAGCCAAAAACATTCAGTACTTC. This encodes CASSLSSRVAKNIQYF.

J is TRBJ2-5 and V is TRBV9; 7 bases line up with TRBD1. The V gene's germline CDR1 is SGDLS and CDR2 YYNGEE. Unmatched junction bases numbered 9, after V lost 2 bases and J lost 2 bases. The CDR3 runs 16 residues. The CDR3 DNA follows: TGTGCCAGCAGCGTCTTTTTGGGGACAGCACAAGAGACCCAGTACTTC. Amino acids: CASSVFLGTAQETQYF. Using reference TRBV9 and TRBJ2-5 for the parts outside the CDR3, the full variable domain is DSGVTQTPKHLITATGQRVTLRCSPRSGDLSVYWYQQSLDQGLQFLIQYYNGEERAKGNILERFSAQQFPDLHSELNLSSLELGDSALYFCASSVFLGTAQETQYFGPGTRLLVL.

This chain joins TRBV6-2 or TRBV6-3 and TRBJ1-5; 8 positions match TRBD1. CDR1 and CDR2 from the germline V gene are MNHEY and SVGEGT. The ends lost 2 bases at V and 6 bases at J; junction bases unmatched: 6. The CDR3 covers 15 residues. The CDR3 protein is CASSYVRGHVQPQHF. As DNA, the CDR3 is TGTGCCAGCAGTTACGTCAGGGGGCACGTTCAGCCCCAGCATTTT.

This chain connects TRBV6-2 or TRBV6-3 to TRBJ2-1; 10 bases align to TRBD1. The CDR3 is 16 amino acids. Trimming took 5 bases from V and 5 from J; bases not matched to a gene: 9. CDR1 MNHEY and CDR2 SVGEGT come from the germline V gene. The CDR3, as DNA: TGTGCCAGCAGTCAACGACCGGGACAGGGGAACAATGAGCAGTTCTTC. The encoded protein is CASSQRPGQGNNEQFF.

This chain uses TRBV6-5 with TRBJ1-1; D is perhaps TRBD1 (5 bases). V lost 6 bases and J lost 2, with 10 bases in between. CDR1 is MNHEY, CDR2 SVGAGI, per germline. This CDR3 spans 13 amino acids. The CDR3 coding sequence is TGTGCCAGCAGAATAAGGGGTAACACTGAAGCTTTCTTT. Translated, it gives CASRIRGNTEAFF.

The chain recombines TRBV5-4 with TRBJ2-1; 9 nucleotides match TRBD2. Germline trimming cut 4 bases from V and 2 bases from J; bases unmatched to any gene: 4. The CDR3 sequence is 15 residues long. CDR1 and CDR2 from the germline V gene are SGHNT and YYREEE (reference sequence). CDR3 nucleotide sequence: TGTGCCAGCAGCGGCGGGGGGGAAACCTACAATGAGCAGTTCTTC. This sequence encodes CASSGGGETYNEQFF.

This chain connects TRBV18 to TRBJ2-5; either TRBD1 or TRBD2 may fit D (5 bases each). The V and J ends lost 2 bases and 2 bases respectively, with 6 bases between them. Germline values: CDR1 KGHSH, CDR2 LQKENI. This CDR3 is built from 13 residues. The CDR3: CASSPWGQETQYF. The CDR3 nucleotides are TGTGCCAGCTCACCATGGGGGCAAGAGACCCAGTACTTC.

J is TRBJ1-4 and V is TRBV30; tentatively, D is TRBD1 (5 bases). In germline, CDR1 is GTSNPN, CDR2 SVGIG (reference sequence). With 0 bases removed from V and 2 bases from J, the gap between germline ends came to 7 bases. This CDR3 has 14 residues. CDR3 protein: CAWSVGTTNEKLFF. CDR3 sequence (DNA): TGTGCCTGGAGTGTAGGGACGACTAATGAAAAACTGTTTTTT.